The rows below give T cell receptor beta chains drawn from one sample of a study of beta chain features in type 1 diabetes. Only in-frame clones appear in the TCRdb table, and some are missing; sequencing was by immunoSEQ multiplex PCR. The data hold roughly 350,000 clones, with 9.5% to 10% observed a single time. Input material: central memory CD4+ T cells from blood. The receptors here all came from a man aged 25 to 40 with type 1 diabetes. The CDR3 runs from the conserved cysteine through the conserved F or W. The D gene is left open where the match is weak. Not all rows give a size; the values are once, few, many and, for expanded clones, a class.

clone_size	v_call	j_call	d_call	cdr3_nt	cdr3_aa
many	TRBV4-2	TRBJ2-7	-	TGTGCCAGCAGCCAAGATATCCGGGAGACGCAGTACTTC	CASSQDIRETQYF
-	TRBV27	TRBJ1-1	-	TGTGCCAGCAGTAGGAGGGAAGGAGACACTGAAGCTTTCTTT	CASSRREGDTEAFF
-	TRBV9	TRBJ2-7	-	TGTGCCAGCAGCGTAGGAAGAGTTTCCTACGAGCAGTACTTC	CASSVGRVSYEQYF
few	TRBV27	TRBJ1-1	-	TGTGCCAGCAGCTTAAAGGGGAAAGCTTTCTTT	CASSLKGKAFF
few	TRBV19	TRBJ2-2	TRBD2	TGTGCCAGTAGAAGAGAAGCGGGAGGCGGTTGGAACACCGGGGAGCTGTTTTTT	CASRREAGGGWNTGELFF
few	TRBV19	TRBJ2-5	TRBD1	TGTGCCAGTACCCGCGACAGGGGGATGACCCAGTACTTC	CASTRDRGMTQYF
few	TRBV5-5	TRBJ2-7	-	TGTGCCAGCAGCTACACGACGGGGAGCTCCTACGAGCAGTACTTC	CASSYTTGSSYEQYF
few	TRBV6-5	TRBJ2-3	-	TGTGCCGTTCGTGGGGAGGCGGATACGCAGTATTTT	CAVRGEADTQYF
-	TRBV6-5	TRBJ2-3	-	TGTGCCAGCAGTGTGTATACGCAGTATTTT	CASSVYTQYF
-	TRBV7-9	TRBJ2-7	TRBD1	TGTGCCAGCAGCTTAGCCGCAGGGGGCTACTACGAGCAGTACTTC	CASSLAAGGYYEQYF
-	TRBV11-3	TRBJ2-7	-	TGTGCCAGCAGCTTAGATGGCTTCGACAGACCGGGCTACGAGCAGTACTTC	CASSLDGFDRPGYEQYF
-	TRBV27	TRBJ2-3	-	TGTGCCAGCAGCCCCCCGAACACAGATACGCAGTATTTT	CASSPPNTDTQYF
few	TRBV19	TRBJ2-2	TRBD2	TGTGCCAGTAGTAGGGGACTAGCGGGAGACGGAACCGGGGAGCTGTTTTTT	CASSRGLAGDGTGELFF
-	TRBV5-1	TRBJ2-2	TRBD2	TGCGCCAGCAAGGCTAGCGGGACCACCGGGGAGCTGTTTTTT	CASKASGTTGELFF
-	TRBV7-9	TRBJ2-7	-	TGTGCCAGCGGCCGAGGATTTGAGGACAGCTCCTACGAGCAGTACTTC	CASGRGFEDSSYEQYF
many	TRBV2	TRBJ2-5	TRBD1	TGTGCCAGCAGAGGGACAGGTCAAGAGACCCAGTACTTC	CASRGTGQETQYF
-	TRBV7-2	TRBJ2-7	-	TGTGCCAGCAGCTCTGGGCCTTTCTACGAGCAGTACTTC	CASSSGPFYEQYF
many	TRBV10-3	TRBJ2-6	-	TGTGCCATCAGTGCGGCCAACGTCCTGACTTTC	CAISAANVLTF
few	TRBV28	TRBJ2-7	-	TGTGCCAGCAGTTTGTCCCCGGGTATCGCCCCTAGGGACGAGCAGTACTTC	CASSLSPGIAPRDEQYF
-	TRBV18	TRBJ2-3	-	TGTGCCAGCTCACCACCTGGATCCGCTGGGGGAGATACGCAGTATTTT	CASSPPGSAGGDTQYF
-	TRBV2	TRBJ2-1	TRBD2	TGTGCCAGCAGGGGGGAGGGCAATGAGCAGTTCTTC	CASRGEGNEQFF
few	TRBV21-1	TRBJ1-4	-	TGTGCCAGCAGCAGTCAACAGGGGGCGGGGGAAAAACTGTTTTTT	CASSSQQGAGEKLFF
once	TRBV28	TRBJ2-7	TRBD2	TGTGCCAGCAGTACGATGGGACTAGCATCCTACGAGCAGTACTTC	CASSTMGLASYEQYF
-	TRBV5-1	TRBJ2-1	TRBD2	TGCGCCAGCAGCTTTGGTCTAGCGGGAGTCGATGAGCAGTTCTTC	CASSFGLAGVDEQFF
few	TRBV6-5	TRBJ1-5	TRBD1	TGTGCCAGCAGTCCCCCGGACAGGGGGGGATGGCCCCAGCATTTT	CASSPPDRGGWPQHF
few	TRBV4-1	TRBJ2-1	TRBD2	TGCGCCAGCAGCTCCGGGACTAGTTACAATGAGCAGTTCTTC	CASSSGTSYNEQFF
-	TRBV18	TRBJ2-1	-	TGTGCCAGCTCACCAACTTGGGAGTCGGGGGATGAGCAGTTCTTC	CASSPTWESGDEQFF
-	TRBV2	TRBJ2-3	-	TGTGCCAGCAGTGACTGGGCAGATACGCAGTATTTT	CASSDWADTQYF
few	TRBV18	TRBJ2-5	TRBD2	TGTGCCAGCTCACGACTAGCGGGAGACAAGGAGACCCAGTACTTC	CASSRLAGDKETQYF
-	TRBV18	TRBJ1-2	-	TGTGCCAGCTCACCGGGACCGACCTTAAACTATGGCTACACCTTC	CASSPGPTLNYGYTF
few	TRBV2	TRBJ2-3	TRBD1	TGTGCCAGCATTTCGACAGGGGTCACAGATACGCAGTATTTT	CASISTGVTDTQYF
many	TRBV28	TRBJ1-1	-	TGTGCCAGCACTCTGGGTCACTCCGGTGAAGCTTTCTTT	CASTLGHSGEAFF
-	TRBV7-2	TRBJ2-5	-	TGTGCCAGCAGCGACCGGGCAACGGAAGAGACCCAGTACTTC	CASSDRATEETQYF
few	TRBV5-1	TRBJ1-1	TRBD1	TGCGCCAGCAGCCCGCGGACAGGGGACACTGAAGCTTTCTTT	CASSPRTGDTEAFF
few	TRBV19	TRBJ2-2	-	TGTGCCAGTAGCCCGACCCTGGACAGTTTCACCGGGGAGCTGTTTTTT	CASSPTLDSFTGELFF
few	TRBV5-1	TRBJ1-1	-	TGCGCCAGCAGCTATCCTGGGTACCCTGAAGCTTTCTTT	CASSYPGYPEAFF
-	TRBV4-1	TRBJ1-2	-	TGCGCCAGCAGCCAAGCAGGGAATAAGAAGAACTATGGCTACACCTTC	CASSQAGNKKNYGYTF
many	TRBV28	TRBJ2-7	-	TGTGCCAGCAGGGTACACGGCTCCTACGAGCAGTACTTC	CASRVHGSYEQYF
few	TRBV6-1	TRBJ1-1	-	TGTGCCAGCATAGGACAGTTTAACACTGAAGCTTTCTTT	CASIGQFNTEAFF
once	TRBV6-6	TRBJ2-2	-	TGTGCCAGCAGTTACGCGGGGCGGGACACCGGGGAGCTGTTTTTT	CASSYAGRDTGELFF
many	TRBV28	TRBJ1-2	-	TGTGCCAGCACCCGGACGGGTCGGGGCTACACCTTC	CASTRTGRGYTF
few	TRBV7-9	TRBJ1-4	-	TGTGCCAGCAGCATCGACCCAAGTGAGGAAAAACTGTTTTTT	CASSIDPSEEKLFF
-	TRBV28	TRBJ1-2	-	TGTGCCAGCAGGGTCGGGACAAACAACTATGGCTACACCTTC	CASRVGTNNYGYTF
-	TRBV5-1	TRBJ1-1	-	TGCGCCAGCAGCTTGTCAAGGGAAGACACTGAAGCTTTCTTT	CASSLSREDTEAFF
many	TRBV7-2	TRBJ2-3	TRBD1	TGTGCCAGCAGCTCCACAGGGGATAGCACAGATACGCAGTATTTT	CASSSTGDSTDTQYF